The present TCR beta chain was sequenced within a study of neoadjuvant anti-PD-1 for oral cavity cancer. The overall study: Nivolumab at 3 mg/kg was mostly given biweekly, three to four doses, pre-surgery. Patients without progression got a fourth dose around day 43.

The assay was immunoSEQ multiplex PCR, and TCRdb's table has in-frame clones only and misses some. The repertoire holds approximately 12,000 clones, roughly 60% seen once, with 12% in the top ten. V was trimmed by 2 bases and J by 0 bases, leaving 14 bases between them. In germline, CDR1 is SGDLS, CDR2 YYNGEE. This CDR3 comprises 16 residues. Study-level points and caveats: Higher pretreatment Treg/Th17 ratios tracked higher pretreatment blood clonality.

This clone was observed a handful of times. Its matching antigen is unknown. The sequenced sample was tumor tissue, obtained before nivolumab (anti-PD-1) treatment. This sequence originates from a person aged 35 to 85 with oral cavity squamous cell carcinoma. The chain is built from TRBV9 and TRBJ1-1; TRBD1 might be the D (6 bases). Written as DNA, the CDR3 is TGTGCCAGCAGCGTCGGTACAGGGAACATGAACACTGAAGCTTTCTTT. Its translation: CASSVGTGNMNTEAFF.